There are many counts of the clone carrying this TCR beta chain. MiXCR, run by TCRdb on the 5' RACE reads, gives a single entry per CDR3 protein. The sample carries approximately 400,000 distinct CDR3 sequences, 24% recorded once. The sample originates from a study of T-cell memory formation after mild COVID-19. Study-level information: Largely, TCR clusters stayed within a single donor.

CDR3 length equals 13 residues. Between the trimmed V and J ends, which lost 3 bases and 4 bases, there was a span of 7 bases. The receptor's source is an adult woman who had mild COVID-19 (a few samples of this study predate the infection). Cell type and time point are not known. The sequenced sample consisted of PBMCs or a T cell subset sorted from them (not recorded which). The V call is TRBV12-3 or TRBV12-4, the J call TRBJ2-4; tentative D call: TRBD2 (5 bases). The CDR3 region has the DNA TGTGCCAGCAGTTTTGTAGCGAAAAACATTCAGTACTTC. Amino acids: CASSFVAKNIQYF.